This note documents a single TCR beta chain sequence. Antigen unknown. Only in-frame clones appear in the TCRdb table, and some are missing; sequencing was by immunoSEQ multiplex PCR. This sample has about 90,000 clones, with approximately 91% found just once. This record comes from a study of OX40 agonist ivuxolimab in advanced cancers. Study results and limitations: Individuals who were partial responders at 0.1-3.0 mg/kg had clonal expansion that ranked among the lowest. Average numbers of expanded clones were greater in CD8+ T cells than in CD4+.

The sequenced sample was CD4+ or CD8+ T cells sorted from blood, obtained in a trial of the OX40 agonist ivuxolimab. This receptor was obtained from an adult with an advanced solid tumor such as melanoma, head and neck, liver or kidney cancer.

The CDR3 DNA reads as TGTGCCAGCAGTATGGCGGGAGGGCCCCTGTTCTTC. Translating gives CASSMAGGPLFF. This chain links TRBV6-4 with TRBJ2-1, with 9 nucleotides matching TRBD2. Trimming took 5 bases from V and 15 from J; bases not matched to a gene: 8. Per germline, CDR1 MRHNA and CDR2 SNTAGT. CDR3 length equals 12 residues.